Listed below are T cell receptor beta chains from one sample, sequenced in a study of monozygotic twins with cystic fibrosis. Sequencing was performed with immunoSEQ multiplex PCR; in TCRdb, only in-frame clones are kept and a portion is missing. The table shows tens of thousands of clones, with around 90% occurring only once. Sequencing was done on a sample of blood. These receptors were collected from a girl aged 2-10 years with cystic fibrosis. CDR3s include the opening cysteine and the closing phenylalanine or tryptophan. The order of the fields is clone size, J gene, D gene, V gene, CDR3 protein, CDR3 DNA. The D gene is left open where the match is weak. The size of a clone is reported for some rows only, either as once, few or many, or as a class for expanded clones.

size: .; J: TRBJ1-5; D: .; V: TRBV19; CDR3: CASSITAGGEPQHF; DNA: TGTGCCAGTAGTATAACCGCAGGCGGGGAGCCCCAGCATTTT
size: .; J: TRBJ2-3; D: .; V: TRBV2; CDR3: CASSSTPGTDTQYF; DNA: TGTGCCAGCAGTTCGACACCGGGCACAGATACGCAGTATTTT
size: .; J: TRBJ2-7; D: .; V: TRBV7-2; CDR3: CASSSRQFSYEQYF; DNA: TGTGCCAGCAGCTCCCGACAGTTCTCCTACGAGCAGTACTTC
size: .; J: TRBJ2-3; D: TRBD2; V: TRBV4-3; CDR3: CASSQDLGRLAGGPGDTQYF; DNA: TGCGCCAGCAGCCAAGATCTAGGCCGACTAGCGGGGGGGCCAGGGGATACGCAGTATTTT
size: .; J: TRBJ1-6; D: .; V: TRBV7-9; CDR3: CASSLGYPGRGDSPLHF; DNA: TGTGCCAGCAGCTTAGGTTACCCGGGACGAGGGGATTCACCCCTCCACTTT
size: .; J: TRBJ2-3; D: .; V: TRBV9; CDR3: CASRGPGDTQYF; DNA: TGTGCCAGCAGAGGTCCCGGGGATACGCAGTATTTT
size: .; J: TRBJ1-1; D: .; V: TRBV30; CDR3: CAWSGRLNTEAFF; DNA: TGTGCCTGGAGTGGGAGATTGAACACTGAAGCTTTCTTT
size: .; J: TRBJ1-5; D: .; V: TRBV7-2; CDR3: CASSLSGNQPQHF; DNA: TGTGCCAGCAGCTTAAGCGGCAATCAGCCCCAGCATTTT
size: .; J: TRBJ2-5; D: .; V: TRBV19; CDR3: CASSIGLLEETQYF; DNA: TGTGCCAGTAGTATCGGACTCCTAGAAGAGACCCAGTACTTC
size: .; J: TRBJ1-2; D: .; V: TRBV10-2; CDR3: CASSGIGAGAYGYTF; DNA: TGCGCCAGCAGTGGAATAGGCGCGGGCGCCTATGGCTACACCTTC
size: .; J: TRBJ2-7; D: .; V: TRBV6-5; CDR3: CASRRRTQQYF; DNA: TGTGCCAGCAGGAGAAGGACACAGCAGTACTTC
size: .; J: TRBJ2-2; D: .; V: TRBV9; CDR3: CASSVVDRDPYTGELFF; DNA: TGTGCCAGCAGCGTAGTAGATCGGGACCCCTACACCGGGGAGCTGTTTTTT
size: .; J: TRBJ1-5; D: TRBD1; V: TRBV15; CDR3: CATSSDGTADQPQHF; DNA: TGTGCCACCAGCAGCGATGGGACAGCGGATCAGCCCCAGCATTTT
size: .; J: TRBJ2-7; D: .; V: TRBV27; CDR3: CASSHGQTTYEQYF; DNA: TGTGCCAGCAGTCATGGACAGACTACCTACGAGCAGTACTTC
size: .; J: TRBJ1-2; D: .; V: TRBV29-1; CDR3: CSVAWGAGGYTF; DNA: TGCAGCGTGGCCTGGGGTGCAGGTGGCTACACCTTC
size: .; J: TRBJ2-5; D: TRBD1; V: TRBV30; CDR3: CAWSERDRVRETQYF; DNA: TGTGCCTGGAGTGAACGGGACAGGGTTCGAGAGACCCAGTACTTC
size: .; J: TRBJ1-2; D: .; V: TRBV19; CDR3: CASSIADGDNYGYTF; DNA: TGTGCCAGTAGTATAGCGGACGGAGACAACTATGGCTACACCTTC
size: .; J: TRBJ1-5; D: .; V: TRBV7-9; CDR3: CASSLGVQPQHF; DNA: TGTGCCAGCAGCTTAGGAGTTCAGCCCCAGCATTTT
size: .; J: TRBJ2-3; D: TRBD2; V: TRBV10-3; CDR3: CAISEAGGHPDTQYF; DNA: TGTGCCATCAGTGAAGCGGGGGGGCATCCAGATACGCAGTATTTT
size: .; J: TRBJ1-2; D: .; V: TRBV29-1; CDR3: CSVDGSRTYYGYTF; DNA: TGCAGCGTTGACGGGTCCCGAACCTACTATGGCTACACCTTC
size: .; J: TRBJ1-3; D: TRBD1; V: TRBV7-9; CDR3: CASSLADRGPGNTIYF; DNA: TGTGCCAGCAGCTTAGCCGACAGGGGGCCAGGAAACACCATATATTTT
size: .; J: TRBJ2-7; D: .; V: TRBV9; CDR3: CASSVNPYEAYEQYF; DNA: TGTGCCAGCAGCGTAAACCCATATGAGGCCTACGAGCAGTACTTC
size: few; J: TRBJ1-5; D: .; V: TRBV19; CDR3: CASSPQVGQPQHF; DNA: TGTGCCAGTAGTCCCCAGGTAGGGCAGCCCCAGCATTTT
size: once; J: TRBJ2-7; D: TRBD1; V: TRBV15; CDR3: CATSRTLRDSYYEQYF; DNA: TGTGCCACCAGCAGAACCCTCCGGGACAGTTACTACGAGCAGTACTTC
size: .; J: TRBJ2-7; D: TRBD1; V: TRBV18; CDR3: CASSTASDRVYEQYF; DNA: TGTGCCAGCTCAACAGCCTCGGACAGGGTCTACGAGCAGTACTTC
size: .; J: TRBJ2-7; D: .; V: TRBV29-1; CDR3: CSARQGGEQYF; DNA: TGCAGCGCCCGACAAGGAGGCGAGCAGTACTTC
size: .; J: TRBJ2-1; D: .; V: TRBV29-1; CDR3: CSVEAPQVINEQFF; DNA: TGCAGCGTTGAAGCACCCCAGGTTATAAATGAGCAGTTCTTC
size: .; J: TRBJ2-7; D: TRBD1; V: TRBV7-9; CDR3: CASSLGQGAYEQYF; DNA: TGTGCCAGCAGCTTAGGGCAGGGGGCCTACGAGCAGTACTTC
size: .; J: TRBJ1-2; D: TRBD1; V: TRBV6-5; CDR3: CASGTGLGYTF; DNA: TGTGCCAGCGGGACAGGGTTGGGCTACACCTTT
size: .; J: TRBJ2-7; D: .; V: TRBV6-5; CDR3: CASSYSHVSPGYEQYF; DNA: TGTGCCAGCAGTTACTCCCATGTAAGCCCGGGATACGAGCAGTACTTC
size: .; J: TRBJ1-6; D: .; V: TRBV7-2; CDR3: CASSSGHQNSPLHF; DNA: TGTGCCAGCAGCTCCGGACACCAGAATTCACCCCTCCACTTT
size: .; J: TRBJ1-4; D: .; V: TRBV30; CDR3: CAWTATNEKLFF; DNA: TGTGCCTGGACAGCAACTAATGAAAAACTGTTTTTT
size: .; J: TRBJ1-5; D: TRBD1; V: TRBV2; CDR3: CASSERTGGSQPQHF; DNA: TGTGCCAGCAGTGAGAGGACAGGGGGCAGTCAGCCCCAGCATTTT
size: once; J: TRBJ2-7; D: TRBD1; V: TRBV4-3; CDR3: CASSQGQGSSYEQYF; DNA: TGCGCCAGCAGCCAAGGACAGGGGAGCTCCTACGAGCAGTACTTC
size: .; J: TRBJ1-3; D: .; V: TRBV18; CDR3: CASSPTALSGNTIYF; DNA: TGTGCCAGCTCACCGACAGCGCTCTCTGGAAACACCATATATTTT
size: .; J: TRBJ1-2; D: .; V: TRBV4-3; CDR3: CASSQAPINQPYTF; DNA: TGCGCCAGCAGCCAAGCTCCAATTAACCAGCCCTACACCTTC
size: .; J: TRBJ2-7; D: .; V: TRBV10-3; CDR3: CAISPEYEQYF; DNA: TGTGCCATCAGTCCGGAGTACGAGCAGTACTTC
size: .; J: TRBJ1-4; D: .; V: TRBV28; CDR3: CASSFGSTNEKLFF; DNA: TGTGCCAGCAGTTTCGGATCAACTAATGAAAAACTGTTTTTT
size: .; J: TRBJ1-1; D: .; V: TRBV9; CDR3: CASSDGQRELNTEAFF; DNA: TGTGCCAGCAGCGATGGACAGCGCGAGTTGAACACTGAAGCTTTCTTT
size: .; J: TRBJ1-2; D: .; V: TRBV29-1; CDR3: CSVEDPLREHYGYTF; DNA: TGCAGCGTTGAAGATCCCCTCCGGGAGCACTATGGCTACACCTTC
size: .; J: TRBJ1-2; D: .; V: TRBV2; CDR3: CASSEMGYYGYTF; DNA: TGTGCCAGCAGTGAGATGGGTTACTATGGCTACACCTTC
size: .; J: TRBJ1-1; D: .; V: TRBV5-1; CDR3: CASSGDTEAFF; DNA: TGCGCCAGCAGTGGAGACACTGAAGCTTTCTTT
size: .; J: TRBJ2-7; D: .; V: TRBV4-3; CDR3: CASSQDGDFYEQYF; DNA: TGCGCCAGCAGCCAAGATGGGGACTTCTACGAGCAGTACTTC
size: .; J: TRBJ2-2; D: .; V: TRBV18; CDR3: CASSPPETTGYTGELFF; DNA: TGTGCCAGCTCACCTCCGGAAACTACAGGTTACACCGGGGAGCTGTTTTTT
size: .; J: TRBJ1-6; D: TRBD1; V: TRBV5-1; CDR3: CASSQGTGDTASPLHF; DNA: TGCGCCAGCAGCCAGGGGACAGGGGATACTGCTTCACCCCTCCACTTT
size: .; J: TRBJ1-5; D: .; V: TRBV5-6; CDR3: CASSYGQPSNQPQHF; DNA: TGTGCCAGCAGCTACGGACAGCCAAGCAATCAGCCCCAGCATTTT
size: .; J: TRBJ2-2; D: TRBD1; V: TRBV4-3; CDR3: CASSQDLKDRRYHTGELFF; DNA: TGCGCCAGCAGCCAAGACCTCAAGGACAGGCGATATCACACCGGGGAGCTGTTTTTT
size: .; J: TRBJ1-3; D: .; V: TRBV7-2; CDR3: CASSWQSLGGDTIYF; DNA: TGTGCCAGCAGCTGGCAGAGCCTGGGAGGAGACACCATATATTTT
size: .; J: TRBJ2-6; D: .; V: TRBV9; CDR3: CASSVHTGTLGIVGANVLTF; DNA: TGTGCCAGCAGCGTACACACCGGGACCTTGGGGATAGTCGGGGCCAACGTCCTGACTTTC
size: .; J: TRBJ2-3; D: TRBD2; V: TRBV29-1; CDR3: CSVGTSPTDTQYF; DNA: TGCAGCGTTGGGACTAGCCCCACAGATACGCAGTATTTT
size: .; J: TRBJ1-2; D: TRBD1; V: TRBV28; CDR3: CASSPVQGDYGYTF; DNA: TGTGCCAGCAGCCCAGTACAGGGGGACTATGGCTACACCTTC
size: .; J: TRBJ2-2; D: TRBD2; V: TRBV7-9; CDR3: CAKRPLSGTINTGELFF; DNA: TGTGCCAAAAGACCCCTTAGCGGGACTATAAACACCGGGGAGCTGTTTTTT
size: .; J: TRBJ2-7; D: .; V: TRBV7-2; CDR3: CASSLSLLSRNSYEQYF; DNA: TGTGCCAGCAGCTTAAGTTTGTTATCGAGGAACTCCTACGAGCAGTACTTC
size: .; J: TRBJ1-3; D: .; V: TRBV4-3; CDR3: CASSQDDLTGEAGNTIYF; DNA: TGCGCCAGCAGCCAAGATGACCTCACGGGTGAGGCTGGAAACACCATATATTTT
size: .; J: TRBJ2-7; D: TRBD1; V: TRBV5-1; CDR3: CASAPGTESYEQYF; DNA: TGCGCCAGCGCCCCCGGGACAGAGAGCTACGAGCAGTACTTC